Described below is a single TCR beta chain sequence and its context. Antigen specificity is unknown. The same CDR3 arises from other DNA sequences in this sample as well. The data were taken from a study of shared clonotypes between healthy human individuals. Study-level findings and limits: Clonotype sharing across a few donors was observed for approximately 5% of naive CD4 clonotypes.

The germline V gene encodes CDR1 LNHNV and CDR2 YYDKDF (reference sequence). V was shortened by 1 base and J by 2 bases, with 5 bases between the two germline ends. The CDR3 has 13 residues. As originally analysed: With immunoSEQ giving junction-only sequences and no quality scores, filtering differed. Some clones are missing from TCRdb's copy, which holds only in-frame ones; the method was immunoSEQ multiplex PCR. V and J calls and clone size are copied from that table; D and trimming were computed from the DNA. The sample has about 2.4 million clones, over 85% seen once. Recent vaccinations or acute infections were absent in the healthy HIV-negative adult donors. Splitting the CD4+ cells yielded a CD45RA+ naive subset and a CD45RA-negative memory subset.

Sequenced: naive CD4+ T cells from PBMCs. Subset noted: CD45RA+ positively selected. V and J are TRBV15 and TRBJ2-5, with D hard to call. This TCR derives from a man in his late teens or twenties in good health. Some clones in this sample may be carry-over from other donors' samples. The CDR3: CATSRGSQETQYF. CDR3 DNA sequence: TGTGCCACCAGCAGAGGCTCTCAAGAGACCCAGTACTTC.